The T cell receptor (beta chain) under discussion was sequenced for a study of T cells in Graves' hyperthyroidism and ophthalmopathy. In the study overall: Pretreatment peripheral blood was obtained at initial diagnosis.

A word on this clonotype: What it binds is not known.

General observations from the study: With a median lead of approximately 6.4 months before onset, the model predicted ophthalmopathy.

An absence of ophthalmopathy progression within 18 months meant stable Graves' hyperthyroidism. Diagnosis of hyperthyroidism was new in patients aged 18 to 65, and its duration was under 2 months. This CDR3 is 15 amino acids long. Germline-derived CDR1 and CDR2 are SGHDN and FVKESK. The junction had 6 bases not matched to a gene; V was cut back by 4 bases and J by 4 bases. The investigators amplified TCR beta CDR3 regions from RNA transcripts. The HTBI set primed first-round TCR CDR3 RT-PCR. MiXCR, run by TCRdb on the multiplex PCR reads, gives a single entry per CDR3 protein. The repertoire holds about 620,000 distinct CDR3 sequences, with under 20% as singletons.

The gene calls are TRBV14 and TRBJ2-7; 11 bases match TRBD1. This TCR was recovered from a woman aged 30 to 39 with Graves' hyperthyroidism. Input material: blood. The CDR3 is CASSRTGGRRYEQYF. As DNA, the CDR3 is TGTGCCAGCAGCCGGACAGGGGGCAGGAGGTACGAGCAGTACTTC. The full variable domain, in which reference TRBV14 and TRBJ2-7 provide the parts outside the CDR3, is EAGVTQFPSHSVIEKGQTVTLRCDPISGHDNLYWYRRVMGKEIKFLLHFVKESKQDESGMPNNRFLAERTGGTYSTLKVQPAELEDSGVYFCASSRTGGRRYEQYFGPGTRLTVT.